The rows below give T cell receptor beta chains drawn from one sample of a study of blood T cell repertoires in COVID-19. Produced via immunoSEQ multiplex PCR; TCRdb's table is partial and in-frame only. This repertoire shows around 42,000 clones, 85% to 90% found once; its top ten account for roughly 9.5%. The specimen was peripheral blood. The receptors shown here come from a man aged 30 to 39 with active or convalescent COVID-19. The CDR3 runs from the conserved cysteine through the conserved F or W. The D gene is left open where the match is weak. Expanded clones are given a class, and other clones once, few, many or no size at all.

clone_size: NA
j_call: TRBJ1-6
v_call: TRBV9
d_call: NA
cdr3_nt: TGTGCCAGCACTTCGGGAACTAATTCACCCCTCCACTTT
cdr3_aa: CASTSGTNSPLHF

clone_size: NA
j_call: TRBJ1-1
v_call: TRBV21-1
d_call: NA
cdr3_nt: TGTGCCAGCAGCACCAGACAGGGAGCCACTGAAGCTTTCTTT
cdr3_aa: CASSTRQGATEAFF

clone_size: once
j_call: TRBJ2-1
v_call: TRBV6-6
d_call: NA
cdr3_nt: TGTGCCAGCAGTTACGTAGGGCAGGGGCCCGATGAGCAGTTCTTC
cdr3_aa: CASSYVGQGPDEQFF

clone_size: NA
j_call: TRBJ1-1
v_call: TRBV11-2
d_call: TRBD1
cdr3_nt: TGTGCCAGCAGCCGATTCGGACAGGGAAACACTGAAGCTTTCTTT
cdr3_aa: CASSRFGQGNTEAFF

clone_size: NA
j_call: TRBJ2-1
v_call: TRBV7-9
d_call: NA
cdr3_nt: TGTGCCAGCAGCGCCTCAGGGATTTACTACAATGAGCAGTTCTTC
cdr3_aa: CASSASGIYYNEQFF

clone_size: once
j_call: TRBJ2-3
v_call: TRBV27
d_call: NA
cdr3_nt: TGTGCCAGCAGTCGCGGACTGACTACAGATACGCAGTATTTT
cdr3_aa: CASSRGLTTDTQYF

clone_size: NA
j_call: TRBJ1-1
v_call: TRBV18
d_call: NA
cdr3_nt: TGTGCCAGCTCACCACCCTTCGGTCGGAACACTGAAGCTTTCTTT
cdr3_aa: CASSPPFGRNTEAFF

clone_size: NA
j_call: TRBJ2-2
v_call: TRBV7-2
d_call: TRBD1
cdr3_nt: TGTGCCAGCAACTTAGGACCGAGACAGGGTGGTGGGGAGCTGTTTTTT
cdr3_aa: CASNLGPRQGGGELFF

clone_size: NA
j_call: TRBJ1-4
v_call: TRBV2
d_call: NA
cdr3_nt: TGTGCCAGCAAAGCCCAGGGGCCGGCTAATGAAAAACTGTTTTTT
cdr3_aa: CASKAQGPANEKLFF

clone_size: few
j_call: TRBJ2-1
v_call: TRBV30
d_call: TRBD2
cdr3_nt: TGTGCCTGGAGACGTTTTGCGGGAGTCTACAATGAGCAGTTCTTC
cdr3_aa: CAWRRFAGVYNEQFF

clone_size: NA
j_call: TRBJ2-2
v_call: TRBV11-2
d_call: NA
cdr3_nt: TGTGCCAGCAGCTTAGGGATGTTGTGGAGCACCGGGGAGCTGTTTTTT
cdr3_aa: CASSLGMLWSTGELFF

clone_size: NA
j_call: TRBJ2-5
v_call: TRBV5-1
d_call: TRBD1
cdr3_nt: TGCGCCAGCAGCGTAATACCGGGACAGGGCTGGGAGACCCAGTACTTC
cdr3_aa: CASSVIPGQGWETQYF

clone_size: NA
j_call: TRBJ1-2
v_call: TRBV24-1
d_call: TRBD1
cdr3_nt: TGTGCCACCAGTGATACGGGACAGGGCAACTATGGCTACACCTTC
cdr3_aa: CATSDTGQGNYGYTF

clone_size: NA
j_call: TRBJ2-2
v_call: TRBV18
d_call: TRBD1
cdr3_nt: TGTGCCAGCTCACCCCCGGGACAGCACCATCTCAACACCGGGGAGCTGTTTTTT
cdr3_aa: CASSPPGQHHLNTGELFF

clone_size: NA
j_call: TRBJ1-1
v_call: TRBV28
d_call: TRBD1
cdr3_nt: TGTGCCAGCAGTGGCAGACAGGGGGCCCCGGGGTGGGACACTGAAGCTTTCTTT
cdr3_aa: CASSGRQGAPGWDTEAFF

clone_size: NA
j_call: TRBJ1-4
v_call: TRBV27
d_call: TRBD1
cdr3_nt: TGTGCCAGCAGTTTAGGGGACAGTGGATCAACTAATGAAAAACTGTTTTTT
cdr3_aa: CASSLGDSGSTNEKLFF

clone_size: NA
j_call: TRBJ1-4
v_call: TRBV12-5
d_call: TRBD1
cdr3_nt: TGTGCTAGTGGTTTGACACAGGGGTTTGATAATGAAAAACTGTTTTTT
cdr3_aa: CASGLTQGFDNEKLFF

clone_size: NA
j_call: TRBJ1-1
v_call: TRBV5-8
d_call: NA
cdr3_nt: TGTGCCAGCAGTCGCAGGGTCACTGAAGCTTTCTTT
cdr3_aa: CASSRRVTEAFF

clone_size: NA
j_call: TRBJ2-7
v_call: TRBV10-3
d_call: TRBD1
cdr3_nt: TGTGCCATCAGTTTGGGGGACAGGGTTTACGAGCAGTACTTC
cdr3_aa: CAISLGDRVYEQYF

clone_size: NA
j_call: TRBJ2-7
v_call: TRBV12-5
d_call: TRBD1
cdr3_nt: TGTGCTAGTGGTTTGATCGGACAGGGAGTCTCCCACGAGCAGTACTTC
cdr3_aa: CASGLIGQGVSHEQYF

clone_size: NA
j_call: TRBJ1-5
v_call: TRBV27
d_call: NA
cdr3_nt: TGTGCCAGCAGTTTAGGCCCCAGGGGCTTTATTGAGTATAGCAATCAGCCCCAGCATTTT
cdr3_aa: CASSLGPRGFIEYSNQPQHF

clone_size: once
j_call: TRBJ2-1
v_call: TRBV14
d_call: NA
cdr3_nt: TGTGCCAGCAGCCAAGATGGGGACATAGCCTACAATGAGCAGTTCTTC
cdr3_aa: CASSQDGDIAYNEQFF

clone_size: NA
j_call: TRBJ1-1
v_call: TRBV30
d_call: NA
cdr3_nt: TGTGCCTGGAGTGTCCTACAGGGAGTAGGGAACACTGAAGCTTTCTTT
cdr3_aa: CAWSVLQGVGNTEAFF

clone_size: NA
j_call: TRBJ2-1
v_call: TRBV7-8
d_call: NA
cdr3_nt: TGTGCCAGCAGCAGCCCACTGGGGGGTTCCTACAATGAGCAGTTCTTC
cdr3_aa: CASSSPLGGSYNEQFF

clone_size: NA
j_call: TRBJ2-1
v_call: TRBV11-3
d_call: TRBD2
cdr3_nt: TGTGCCAGCAGCTCCGGACTAGCGGCCTACAATGAGCAGTTCTTC
cdr3_aa: CASSSGLAAYNEQFF

clone_size: NA
j_call: TRBJ1-4
v_call: TRBV6-5
d_call: NA
cdr3_nt: TGTGCCAGCACTCAGGGAGGGCGCGAAAAACTGTTTTTT
cdr3_aa: CASTQGGREKLFF

clone_size: NA
j_call: TRBJ2-1
v_call: TRBV5-1
d_call: NA
cdr3_nt: TGCGCCAGCAGCTTGGGTGGGGGCACTGGCTACAATGAGCAGTTCTTC
cdr3_aa: CASSLGGGTGYNEQFF

clone_size: NA
j_call: TRBJ1-1
v_call: TRBV5-6
d_call: NA
cdr3_nt: TGTGCCAGCAGGACTGGACAGAACACTGAAGCTTTCTTT
cdr3_aa: CASRTGQNTEAFF

clone_size: NA
j_call: TRBJ2-1
v_call: TRBV6-6
d_call: TRBD2
cdr3_nt: TGTGCCAGCAGTGCCGGGACTAGCGGCTACAATGAGCAGTTCTTC
cdr3_aa: CASSAGTSGYNEQFF

clone_size: once
j_call: TRBJ2-3
v_call: TRBV6-2/TRBV6-3
d_call: NA
cdr3_nt: TGTGCCAGCAGTTACTCGGTCGGGTCCGCAGATACGCAGTATTTT
cdr3_aa: CASSYSVGSADTQYF

clone_size: NA
j_call: TRBJ2-3
v_call: TRBV7-8
d_call: NA
cdr3_nt: TGTGCCAGCAGCTTAGCCTCAAGGGCTAGCACTAGCACAGATACGCAGTATTTT
cdr3_aa: CASSLASRASTSTDTQYF

clone_size: few
j_call: TRBJ1-3
v_call: TRBV7-2
d_call: NA
cdr3_nt: TGTGCCAGCAGCCGCGACACAACCTCTGGAAACACCATATATTTT
cdr3_aa: CASSRDTTSGNTIYF

clone_size: NA
j_call: TRBJ2-3
v_call: TRBV29-1
d_call: NA
cdr3_nt: TGCAGCGCAGAATACAGTGATACGCAGTATTTT
cdr3_aa: CSAEYSDTQYF

clone_size: NA
j_call: TRBJ1-3
v_call: TRBV19
d_call: TRBD1
cdr3_nt: TGTGCCAGTAGTATGACAGGGAGAAACACCATATATTTT
cdr3_aa: CASSMTGRNTIYF

clone_size: NA
j_call: TRBJ1-6
v_call: TRBV7-9
d_call: TRBD1
cdr3_nt: TGTGCCAGCAGCAGAATACAGGGGTTAAATTCACCCCTCCACTTT
cdr3_aa: CASSRIQGLNSPLHF

clone_size: NA
j_call: TRBJ1-3
v_call: TRBV19
d_call: TRBD1
cdr3_nt: TGTGCCAGTAGGACAGGGGCTGGAAACACCATATATTTT
cdr3_aa: CASRTGAGNTIYF

clone_size: NA
j_call: TRBJ2-1
v_call: TRBV24-1
d_call: TRBD2
cdr3_nt: TGTGCCACCAGTGATCAACGGACTAGCGGGAGTCGGTCGAATGAGCAGTTCTTC
cdr3_aa: CATSDQRTSGSRSNEQFF

clone_size: medium-sized
j_call: TRBJ2-5
v_call: TRBV3-1/TRBV3-2
d_call: NA
cdr3_nt: TGTGCCAGCAGCCAAGAGGATAGCGTCCCCCAAGAGACCCAGTACTTC
cdr3_aa: CASSQEDSVPQETQYF

clone_size: few
j_call: TRBJ1-6
v_call: TRBV29-1
d_call: TRBD1
cdr3_nt: TGCAGCGTACAGGGGGCGGAAAATTCACCCCTCCACTTT
cdr3_aa: CSVQGAENSPLHF

clone_size: NA
j_call: TRBJ1-2
v_call: TRBV5-6
d_call: NA
cdr3_nt: TGTGCCAGCAGCTTGCGGACAGCTAAATCCTATGGCTACACCTTC
cdr3_aa: CASSLRTAKSYGYTF

clone_size: NA
j_call: TRBJ2-2
v_call: TRBV3-1/TRBV3-2
d_call: TRBD1
cdr3_nt: TGTGCCAGCAGCCAAGAGGTCACAGGGGGCAACACCGGGGAGCTGTTTTTT
cdr3_aa: CASSQEVTGGNTGELFF